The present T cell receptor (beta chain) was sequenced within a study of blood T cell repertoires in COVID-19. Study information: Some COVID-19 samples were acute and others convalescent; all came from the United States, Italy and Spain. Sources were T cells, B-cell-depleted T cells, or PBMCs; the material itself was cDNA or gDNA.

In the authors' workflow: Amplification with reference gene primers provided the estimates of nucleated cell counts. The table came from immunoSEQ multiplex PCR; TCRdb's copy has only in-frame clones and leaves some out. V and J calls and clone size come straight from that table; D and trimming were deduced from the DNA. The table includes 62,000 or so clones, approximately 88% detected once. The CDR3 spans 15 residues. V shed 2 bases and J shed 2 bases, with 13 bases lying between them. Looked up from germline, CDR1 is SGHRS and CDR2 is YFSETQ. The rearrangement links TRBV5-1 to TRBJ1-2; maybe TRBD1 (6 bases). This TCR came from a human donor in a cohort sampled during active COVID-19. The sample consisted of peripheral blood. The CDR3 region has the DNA TGCGCCAGCAGCTTATCGGACAGTCGCAACTATGGCTACACCTTC. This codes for CASSLSDSRNYGYTF.